This T cell receptor (beta chain) was sequenced during a study of response to subunit inactivated influenza vaccine. Study findings and constraints: Each seasonal influenza vaccination, the authors suggested, recruits few new T cells.

For this clonotype: What it binds is not known.

This CDR3 region has 14 residues. The germline V gene has CDR1 LGHDT and CDR2 YNNKEL (reference sequence). V lost 3 bases and J 5 bases, leaving 12 bases between the germline ends. TCRdb itself ran the RT-PCR reads through MiXCR, one entry per CDR3 protein. The sample records 600,000 to 700,000 distinct CDR3 sequences, 12% to 15% being singletons. This chain links TRBV3-1 with TRBJ2-3; TRBD1 might be the D (7 bases). The origin of this receptor is a man aged 50 to 59 who received an inactivated influenza vaccine. Here the sequenced sample was PBMCs from blood, taken around 15 days before vaccination. The CDR3 DNA sequence: TGTGCCAGCAGCCACAGGGGGGTGAAAGATACGCAGTATTTT. Translation gives CASSHRGVKDTQYF.